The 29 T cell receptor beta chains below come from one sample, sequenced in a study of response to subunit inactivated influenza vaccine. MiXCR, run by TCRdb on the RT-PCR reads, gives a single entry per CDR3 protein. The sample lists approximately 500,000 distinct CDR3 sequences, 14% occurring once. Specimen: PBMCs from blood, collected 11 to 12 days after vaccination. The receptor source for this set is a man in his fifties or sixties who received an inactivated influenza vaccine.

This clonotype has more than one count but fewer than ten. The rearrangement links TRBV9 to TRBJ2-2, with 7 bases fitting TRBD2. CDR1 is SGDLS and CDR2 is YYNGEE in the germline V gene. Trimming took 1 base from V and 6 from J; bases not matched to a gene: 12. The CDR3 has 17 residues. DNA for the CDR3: TGTGCCAGCAGCGTATCGAGGGAGGGCGGTGAGGCCGGGGAGCTGTTTTTT. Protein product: CASSVSREGGEAGELFF.

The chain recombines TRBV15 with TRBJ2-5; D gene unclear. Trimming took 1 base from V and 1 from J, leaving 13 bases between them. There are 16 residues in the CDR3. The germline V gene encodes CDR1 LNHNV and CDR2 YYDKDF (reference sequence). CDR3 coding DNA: TGTGCCACCAGCAGAGGCGATGATCTCACCCAAGAGACCCAGTACTTC. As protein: CATSRGDDLTQETQYF.

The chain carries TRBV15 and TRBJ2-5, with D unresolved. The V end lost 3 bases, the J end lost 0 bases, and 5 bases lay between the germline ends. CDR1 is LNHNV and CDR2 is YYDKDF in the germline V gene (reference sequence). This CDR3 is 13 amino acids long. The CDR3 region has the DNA TGTGCCACCAGCAGTGGAAACCAAGAGACCCAGTACTTC. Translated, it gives CATSSGNQETQYF.

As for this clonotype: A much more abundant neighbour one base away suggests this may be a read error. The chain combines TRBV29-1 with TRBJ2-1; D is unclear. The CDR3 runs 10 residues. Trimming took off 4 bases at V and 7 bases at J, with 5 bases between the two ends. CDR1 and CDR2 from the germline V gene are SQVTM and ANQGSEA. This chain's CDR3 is CSVGINEQFF. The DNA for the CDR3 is TGCAGCGTTGGCATAAATGAGCAGTTCTTC.

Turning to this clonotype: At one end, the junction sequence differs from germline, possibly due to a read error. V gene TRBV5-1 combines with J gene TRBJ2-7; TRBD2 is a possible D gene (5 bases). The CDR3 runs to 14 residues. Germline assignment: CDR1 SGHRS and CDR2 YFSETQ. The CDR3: CARSSGLTTYEQYF. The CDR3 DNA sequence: TGCGCCAGAAGCTCGGGGTTGACCACCTACGAGCAGTACTTC.

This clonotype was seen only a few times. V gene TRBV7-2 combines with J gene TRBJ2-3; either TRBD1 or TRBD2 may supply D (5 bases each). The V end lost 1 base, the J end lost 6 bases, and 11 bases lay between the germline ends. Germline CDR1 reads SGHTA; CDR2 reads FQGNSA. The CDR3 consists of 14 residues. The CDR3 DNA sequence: TGTGCCAGCAGCTTAGGGGGGATTCGGGATACGCAGTATTTT. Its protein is CASSLGGIRDTQYF.

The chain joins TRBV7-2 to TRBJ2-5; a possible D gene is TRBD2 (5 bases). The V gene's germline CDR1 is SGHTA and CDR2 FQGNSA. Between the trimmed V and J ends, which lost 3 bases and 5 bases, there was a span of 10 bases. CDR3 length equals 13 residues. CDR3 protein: CASSLVVAETQYF. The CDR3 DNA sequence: TGTGCCAGCAGCTTGGTAGTAGCGGAGACCCAGTACTTC.

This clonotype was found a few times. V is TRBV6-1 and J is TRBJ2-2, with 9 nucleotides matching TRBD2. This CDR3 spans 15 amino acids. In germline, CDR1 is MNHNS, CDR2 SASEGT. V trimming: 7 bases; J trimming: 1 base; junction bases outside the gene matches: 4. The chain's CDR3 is CASTRLAVNTGELFF. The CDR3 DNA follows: TGTGCCAGCACAAGACTAGCGGTGAACACCGGGGAGCTGTTTTTT.

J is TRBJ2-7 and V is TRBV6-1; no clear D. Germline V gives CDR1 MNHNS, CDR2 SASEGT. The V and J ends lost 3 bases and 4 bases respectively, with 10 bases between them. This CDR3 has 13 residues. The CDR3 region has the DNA TGTGCCAGCAGTGACCCTTATCCGTACGAGCAGTACTTC. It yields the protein CASSDPYPYEQYF.

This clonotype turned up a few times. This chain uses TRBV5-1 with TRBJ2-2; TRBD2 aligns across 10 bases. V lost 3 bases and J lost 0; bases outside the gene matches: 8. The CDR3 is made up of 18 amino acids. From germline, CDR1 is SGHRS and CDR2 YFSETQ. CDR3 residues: CASSSLLAGRSNTGELFF. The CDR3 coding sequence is TGCGCCAGCAGCTCCTTACTAGCGGGGCGATCGAACACCGGGGAGCTGTTTTTT.

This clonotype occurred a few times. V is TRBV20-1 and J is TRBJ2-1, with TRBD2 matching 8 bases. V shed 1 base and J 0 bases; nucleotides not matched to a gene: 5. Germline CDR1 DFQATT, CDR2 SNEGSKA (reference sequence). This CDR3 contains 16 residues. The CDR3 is CSARGGGGTSYNEQFF. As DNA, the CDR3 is TGCAGTGCTAGAGGTGGCGGGGGGACCTCCTACAATGAGCAGTTCTTC.

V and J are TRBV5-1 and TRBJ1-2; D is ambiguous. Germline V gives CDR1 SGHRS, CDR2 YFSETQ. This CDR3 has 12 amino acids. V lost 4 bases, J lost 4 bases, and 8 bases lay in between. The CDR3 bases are TGCGCCAGCAGCGACCAGATCTATGGCTACACCTTC. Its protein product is CASSDQIYGYTF.

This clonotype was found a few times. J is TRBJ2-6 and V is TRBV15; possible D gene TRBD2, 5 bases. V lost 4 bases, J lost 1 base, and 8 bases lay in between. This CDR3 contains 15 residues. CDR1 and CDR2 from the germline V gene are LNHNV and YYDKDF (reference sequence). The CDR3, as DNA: TGTGCCACCAGCACCCGGGGATCTGGGGCCAACGTCCTGACTTTC. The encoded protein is CATSTRGSGANVLTF.

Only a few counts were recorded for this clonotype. The CDR3 loop is CASSSDTRVTEAFF. The CDR3 DNA reads TGCGCCAGCAGCTCCGATACACGGGTCACTGAAGCTTTCTTT. The chain employs TRBV5-1 and TRBJ1-1; D remains ambiguous. CDR3 size: 14 residues. Germline V lookup: CDR1 SGHRS, CDR2 YFSETQ. The V end lost 3 bases, the J end lost 4 bases, and 13 bases lay between the germline ends.

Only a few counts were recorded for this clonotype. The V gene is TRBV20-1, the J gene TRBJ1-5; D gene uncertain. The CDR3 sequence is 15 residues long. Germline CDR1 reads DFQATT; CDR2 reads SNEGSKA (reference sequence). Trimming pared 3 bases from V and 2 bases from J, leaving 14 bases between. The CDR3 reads CSASLGSGGNQPQHF. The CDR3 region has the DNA TGCAGTGCTAGTTTGGGGAGTGGAGGCAATCAGCCCCAGCATTTT.

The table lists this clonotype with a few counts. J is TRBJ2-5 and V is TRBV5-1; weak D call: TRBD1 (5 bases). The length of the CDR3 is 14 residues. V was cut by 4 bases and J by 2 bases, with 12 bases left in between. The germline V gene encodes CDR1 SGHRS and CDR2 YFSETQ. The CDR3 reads CASSPMGQQETQYF. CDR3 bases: TGCGCCAGCAGCCCGATGGGGCAACAAGAGACCCAGTACTTC.

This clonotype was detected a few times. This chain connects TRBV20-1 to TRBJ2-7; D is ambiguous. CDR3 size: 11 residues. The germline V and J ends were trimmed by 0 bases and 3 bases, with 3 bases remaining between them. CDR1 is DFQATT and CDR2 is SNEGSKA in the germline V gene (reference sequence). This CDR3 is CSARDIYEQYF. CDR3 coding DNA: TGCAGTGCTAGAGACATCTACGAGCAGTACTTC.

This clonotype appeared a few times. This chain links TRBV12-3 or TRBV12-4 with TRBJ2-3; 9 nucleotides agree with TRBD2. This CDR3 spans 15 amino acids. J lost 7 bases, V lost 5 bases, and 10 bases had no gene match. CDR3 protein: CASSPGLASGNTQYF. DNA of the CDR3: TGTGCCAGCAGTCCGGGACTAGCAAGTGGGAATACGCAGTATTTT.

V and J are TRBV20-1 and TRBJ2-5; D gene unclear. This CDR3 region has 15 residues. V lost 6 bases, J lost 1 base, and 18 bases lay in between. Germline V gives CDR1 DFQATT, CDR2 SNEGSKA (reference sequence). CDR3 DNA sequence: TGCAGTGCCAAACCGCCCCTCGGATCCCAAGAGACCCAGTACTTC. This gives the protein CSAKPPLGSQETQYF.

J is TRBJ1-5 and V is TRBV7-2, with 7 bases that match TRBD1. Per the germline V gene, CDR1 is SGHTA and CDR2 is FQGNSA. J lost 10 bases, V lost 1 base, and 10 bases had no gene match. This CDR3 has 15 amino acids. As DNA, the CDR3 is TGTGCCAGCAGCTTAGGACAGGGACTTTCGGGCCCCCAGCATTTT. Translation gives CASSLGQGLSGPQHF.

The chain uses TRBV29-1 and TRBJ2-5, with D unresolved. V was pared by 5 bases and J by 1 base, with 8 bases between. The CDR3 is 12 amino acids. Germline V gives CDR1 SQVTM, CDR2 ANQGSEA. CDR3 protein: CSVWTAQETQYF. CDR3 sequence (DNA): TGCAGCGTTTGGACGGCCCAAGAGACCCAGTACTTC.

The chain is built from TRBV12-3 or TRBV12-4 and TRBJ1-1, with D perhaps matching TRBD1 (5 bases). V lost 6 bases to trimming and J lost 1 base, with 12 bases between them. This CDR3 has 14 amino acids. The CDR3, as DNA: TGTGCCAGCAGCCCTAGACAGAAGAACACTGAAGCTTTCTTT. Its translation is CASSPRQKNTEAFF.

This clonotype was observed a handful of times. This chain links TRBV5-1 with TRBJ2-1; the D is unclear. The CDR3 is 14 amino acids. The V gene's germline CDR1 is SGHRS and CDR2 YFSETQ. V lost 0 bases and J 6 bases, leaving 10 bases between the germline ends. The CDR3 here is CASSLESWGNEQFF. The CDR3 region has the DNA TGCGCCAGCAGCTTGGAAAGCTGGGGCAATGAGCAGTTCTTC.

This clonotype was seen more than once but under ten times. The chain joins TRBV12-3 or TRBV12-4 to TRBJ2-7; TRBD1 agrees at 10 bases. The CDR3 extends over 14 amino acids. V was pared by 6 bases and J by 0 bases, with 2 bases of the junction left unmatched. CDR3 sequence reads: CASSWTGGSYEQYF. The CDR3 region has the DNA TGTGCCAGCAGCTGGACAGGGGGCTCCTACGAGCAGTACTTC.

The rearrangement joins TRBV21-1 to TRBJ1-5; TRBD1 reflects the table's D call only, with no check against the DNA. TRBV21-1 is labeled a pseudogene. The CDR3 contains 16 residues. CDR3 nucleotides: TGTGCCAGCAGCAAAGGTCAGGGGTTCAGCAATCAGCCCCAGCATTTT. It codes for CASSKGQGFSNQPQHF.

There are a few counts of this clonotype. This chain's CDR3 is CSVETPRHLIYNEQFF. The CDR3 DNA reads as TGCAGCGTTGAAACGCCAAGACACCTTATCTACAATGAGCAGTTCTTC. The V gene is TRBV29-1, the J gene TRBJ2-1; no definite D call. The V end lost 2 bases, the J end lost 3 bases, and 17 bases lay between the germline ends. CDR1 and CDR2 from the germline V gene are SQVTM and ANQGSEA. CDR3 length: 16 residues.

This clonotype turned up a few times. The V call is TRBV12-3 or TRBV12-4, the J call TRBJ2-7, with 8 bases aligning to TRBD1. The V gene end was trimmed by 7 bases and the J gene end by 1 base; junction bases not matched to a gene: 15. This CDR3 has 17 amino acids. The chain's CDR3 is CASTRGGQGHSSYEQYF. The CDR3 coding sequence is TGTGCCAGCACCAGGGGAGGACAGGGCCATTCTTCCTACGAGCAGTACTTC.

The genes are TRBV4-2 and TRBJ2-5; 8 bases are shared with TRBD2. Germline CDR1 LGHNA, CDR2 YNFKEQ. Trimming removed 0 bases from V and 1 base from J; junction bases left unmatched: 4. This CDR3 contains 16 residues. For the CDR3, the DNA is TGTGCCAGCAGCCAAGACTACGGGAGGGCCCAAGAGACCCAGTACTTC. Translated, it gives CASSQDYGRAQETQYF.

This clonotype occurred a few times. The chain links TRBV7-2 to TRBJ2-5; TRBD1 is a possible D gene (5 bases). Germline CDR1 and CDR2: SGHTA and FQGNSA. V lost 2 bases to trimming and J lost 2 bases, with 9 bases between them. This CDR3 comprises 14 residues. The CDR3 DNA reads TGTGCCAGCAGCTTAAGAAGGGGACAAGAGACCCAGTACTTC. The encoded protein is CASSLRRGQETQYF.